Listed below are T cell receptor beta chains from one sample, sequenced in a study of blood T cell repertoires in COVID-19. This table comes from immunoSEQ multiplex PCR, and its TCRdb copy is limited to in-frame clones, with some not included. The profile covers about 200,000 clones, with approximately 86% appearing a single time and about 5% taken by the ten largest. The sequenced sample was PBMCs or T cells enriched from blood (not recorded which). The receptor set was obtained from a woman aged 60-75 years with acute COVID-19. Both conserved end residues are part of each CDR3. The order of the fields is V gene, CDR3 protein.

V gene: TRBV5-1; CDR3 protein: CASSLIDSGANVLTF
V gene: TRBV7-8; CDR3 protein: CASSTTSGGYGETQYF
V gene: TRBV9; CDR3 protein: CASSTGQGTYEQYF
V gene: TRBV10-2; CDR3 protein: CASSESRGGNEAFF
V gene: TRBV6-5; CDR3 protein: CASSYSRQTNTGELFF
V gene: TRBV10-3; CDR3 protein: CAISRTKLGTSGKDTQYF
V gene: TRBV19; CDR3 protein: CASSIGAEEPKNIQYF
V gene: TRBV7-9; CDR3 protein: CASSSGQGANGYTF
V gene: TRBV3-1/TRBV3-2; CDR3 protein: CAIQLPGQGASGETQYF
V gene: TRBV11-2; CDR3 protein: CASSLETGPETQYF
V gene: TRBV19; CDR3 protein: CASSIWGGETQYF
V gene: TRBV27; CDR3 protein: CASLTSSGNTIYF
V gene: TRBV10-3; CDR3 protein: CAISRLAGEGEQFF
V gene: TRBV5-1; CDR3 protein: CASSGGTTTQETQYF
V gene: TRBV14; CDR3 protein: CASSQLGVVDTQYF
V gene: TRBV10-1; CDR3 protein: CASSVPGQGSYEQYF
V gene: TRBV5-5; CDR3 protein: CASSTGQGREETQYF
V gene: TRBV3-1/TRBV3-2; CDR3 protein: CASKQGTLDEAFF
V gene: TRBV5-5; CDR3 protein: CASSPLDSHEKLFF
V gene: TRBV6-5; CDR3 protein: CATRLAGLETQYF
V gene: TRBV2; CDR3 protein: CAIREGGLNYGYTF
V gene: TRBV7-2; CDR3 protein: CASSLGPTGELFF
V gene: TRBV19; CDR3 protein: CASSIDTGGDYGYTF
V gene: TRBV6-5; CDR3 protein: CASTPGGQGSYEQYF
V gene: TRBV5-4; CDR3 protein: CASSTVGGPNEQFF
V gene: TRBV5-6; CDR3 protein: CASSRGGQGNYGYTF
V gene: TRBV10-3; CDR3 protein: CAISAAQETQYF
V gene: TRBV4-1; CDR3 protein: CASSHWSRHETYEQYF
V gene: TRBV19; CDR3 protein: CASSIPIYQPQHF
V gene: TRBV7-9; CDR3 protein: CASSYASGQGGSPLHF
V gene: TRBV18; CDR3 protein: CASSPPLGGDSPLHF
V gene: TRBV3-1/TRBV3-2; CDR3 protein: CASSQDPGSAEKLFF
V gene: TRBV27; CDR3 protein: CASSLLGQGLYGYTF
V gene: TRBV9; CDR3 protein: CASSGRLAEITDTQYF
V gene: TRBV27; CDR3 protein: CASSRQGRATEAFF
V gene: TRBV30; CDR3 protein: CAWIKWLDRAYGYTF
V gene: TRBV4-2; CDR3 protein: CASSQASGEDYEQYF